This T cell receptor beta chain was captured in a study of cytomegalovirus exposure and HLA in healthy donors (dated by TCRdb to the late 2010s). About the study as a whole: According to an earlier analysis of 587 of the donors, 150 million to 200 million T cells yielded over 90 million unique TCR beta sequences and 276 Gb of sequence data. An early release that covered some 630 HLA-typed donors contained approximately 300 gigabases of sequencing data and tens of millions of unique TCR sequences. The genetic ancestry cluster associated with self-reported Caucasian donors included about 84% of the 398 genotyped donors. The aim of the study was to test whether cataloging public T cell receptors could identify signatures of past pathogen exposure. The study used immunosequencing to profile the T cell repertoires of several hundred subjects and linked those repertoires to cytomegalovirus serostatus. Along with the approximately 600-subject first cohort, a separate validation cohort of over a hundred different subjects was used. The study combined high-throughput TCR immunosequencing, statistical association of individual TCRs with disease status, and machine learning to predict cytomegalovirus infection status. In a later analysis, previously published TCR beta repertoires from fewer than 750 donors were re-analyzed and high-resolution HLA genotyping was added so that TCR occurrence patterns could be studied. Rather than drawing on any new phenotypic data, the later analysis identified candidate immune exposures from TCR beta sequences and the way those sequences occurred across donors. To decide whether each TCR beta V gene segment behaved as functional or pseudogenic, an earlier analysis of 587 of the donors relied on high-throughput TCR beta sequencing. Donor age, sex, ethnicity and CMV serostatus were compiled alongside the repertoire data. In a later genetic analysis, genome-wide SNP genotypes for about 55% of the roughly 700 donors were used, and that subset was treated as a discovery cohort. All discovery cohort repertoires had been generated using a single sequencing platform. Class I and class II HLA loci were covered by the typing at four-digit resolution. The number of typed donors differed by locus: about 629-640 for A, B, C, DRB1 and DQB1; approximately 520 for DQA1; 600 to 610 for DPA1; and some 450 for DPB1. Roughly 5 DR-DQ haplotypes were treated as single units for association and clustering because of strong linkage in the cohort. Among about 390 genotyped donors of the cohort, an average of roughly 240,000 unique TCR beta nucleotide sequences were sequenced per donor, 15% to 20% of them non-productive. Beyond this particular receptor, the publication reports: Because some donors lacked HLA typing at each locus, the association tests relied only on the typed subset. Across donors, most TCR sequences were observed very rarely, whereas some public TCRs were present in many individuals. At a false discovery rate of 0.05, a later analysis linked fewer than 20,000 TCR beta sequences to specific HLA alleles. A total of fewer than 200 TCR beta chains were listed by the study as associated with cytomegalovirus. The authors suggested that the approach could potentially be extended to other disease states and immunological phenotypes. Some IMGT-functional V segments, including TRBV6-2 and TRBV6-3, could not be distinguished by the 87-base-pair reads and were therefore excluded. In a later analysis, several top co-occurrence clusters were reported to appear linked to parvovirus B19, influenza, CMV and Epstein-Barr virus. A further reported finding was that TCR beta sequences accurately predicted the HLA-A and HLA-B alleles for most subjects in the first cohort. A later analysis found that most CMV-associated TCR beta chains appeared HLA-restricted, with HLA associations seemingly driven largely by CMV exposure. In a later analysis, TCR association rates were found to vary across HLA loci, with the most associated TCRs seen for DRB1 alleles and the fewest for HLA-C alleles. Because counts were too low, approximately 15 rarely observed V segments, including chromosome 9 orphons, were excluded from the earlier analysis of some 590 of the donors. A few of the identified cytomegalovirus-associated TCR beta chains were confirmed in vitro to be specific for cytomegalovirus antigens. The only immune exposure information available for the cohort was CMV serostatus. In this cohort, only TCR beta chains were sequenced, and detectable features were limited by the absence of alpha or paired-chain data. Linkage disequilibrium might explain the correlated functional status among segregating V segments, but an unknown experimental factor could not be ruled out. A later analysis found that HLA-associated TCR beta chains were more clonally expanded and had lower generation probabilities than equally common non-associated chains. In both the original and validation cohorts, the classifier was reported to diagnose cytomegalovirus status with high specificity and sensitivity. The sequencing pipeline was judged likely to have produced a cluster of highly shared sequence variants as a technical artifact. Strong co-occurrence of HLA alleles, especially DR and DQ, made assigning TCR associations to individual alleles difficult. An earlier analysis of approximately 530 of the donors showed that most TCR beta V segments appeared in productive rearrangements either about 87% or about 30% of the time, which broadly matched IMGT annotations. V-gene and J-gene trimming of TCR beta chains was associated with a missense DCLRE1C variant in a later genetic analysis, and the association was replicated in an independent cohort. Roughly uniform sequencing depth across donors was assumed in presence/absence analyses, although this assumption may not hold. In a later genetic analysis, fewer N-insertions in productive TCRs were reported among donors in an Asian-associated ancestry cluster than the approximately 710-donor mean.

The cohort comprised fewer than 700 healthy bone marrow donors. At the time of sampling, all cohort members were nominally healthy, though unrecorded immune exposures were likely present. The donor tested CMV seronegative, placing the donor among the 300 to 400 seronegative members of the cohort. A peripheral blood sample was collected from each donor, and TCR beta sequencing was performed on peripheral blood mononuclear cells. Genomic DNA extraction from the blood cell samples was performed with the Qiagen DNeasy Blood Extraction Kit. Library construction relied on the immunoSEQ multiplex PCR assay. A mixture of 60 forward primers for TCR Vbeta segments and 13 reverse primers for TCR Jbeta segments was used in the multiplex PCR. The CDR3 region of rearranged TCR beta genes was amplified from genomic DNA by a multiplex PCR assay. Amplified TCR beta libraries were sequenced as 87-base-pair reads on the Illumina HiSeq System. The authors processed their data as follows. In a later analysis, around 80 million unique TCR beta chains were counted across the roughly 670 repertoires, and roughly 11 million of these chains were shared by at least two donors. A nearest-neighbor algorithm error-corrected the raw reads and collapsed the reads into unique sequences, merging closely related sequences to remove PCR and sequencing errors. V, D and J gene segments were assigned by aligning CDR3 sequences to IMGT reference sequences. For a sequence to be retained, a match of at least six nucleotides was required to both a V gene segment and a J gene segment. Rearrangements were classified as productive when the CDR3 lacked stop codons and remained in frame with V and J, and all other rearrangements were classified as non-productive. CDR3 was defined according to IMGT convention as the region running from the second conserved V-encoded cysteine to the conserved J-encoded phenylalanine. In an earlier analysis of just under 600 of the donors, sequences lacking an unambiguous match to a single V gene segment were excluded. In an earlier analysis of around 600 of the donors, V segments were called functional above 56.7% productive rearrangements and were called segregating when the between-donor standard deviation exceeded 5%. A statistical classification framework was built to diagnose cytomegalovirus status from the catalog of TCR beta chain sequences. In a later analysis, V and J genes were assigned by comparing TCR nucleotide sequences against IMGT/GENE-DB human TR gene sequences. In a later analysis, CDR3 sequences and most-parsimonious VDJ recombination scenarios were assigned using the TCRdist pipeline. A later analysis defined each TCR beta chain by its CDR3 amino acid sequence plus V-gene family, and excluded reads lacking a unique V-gene family. As a way to deal with suspected cross-contamination and a sequencing artifact, a later analysis dropped more than 500 nucleotide sequences that were highly shared and had low generation probability. A later analysis calculated a clonal expansion index for each public chain from normalized within-repertoire ranks of inferred template counts. In a later analysis, generation probabilities were computed using a VDJ recombination model fitted to out-of-frame rearrangements, and the results were checked against IGoR. In a later analysis, TCR-TCR, TCR-HLA and TCR-CMV co-occurrence was scored with hypergeometric tests, and a repertoire-size bias correction was applied to TCR pairs. False discovery rates were estimated in a later analysis by permuting HLA or CMV assignments 20 times. In a later analysis, co-occurring TCRs were grouped using DBSCAN, and TCRdist sequence similarity was added for clustering within HLA-allele-positive subsets. For co-occurrence clustering, repertoires with fewer than 30,000 or more than 120,000 public chains were excluded, along with several repertoires with anomalous nucleotide sharing. TCRdb re-hosts the immuneACCESS table, in-frame sequences only. Its copies lack some clones; in the studies checked, an unresolved V gene accounts for under half of them, and the cause for the rest is not known. The DNA was the basis for D and trimming; V, J and clone size are from that table. The data table for this sample lists tens of thousands of clones. Jointly, the top ten make up 1.4% to 1.5% of the sample.

A note on this clone: No cognate antigen has been identified for it.

The germline V gene (reference sequence) specifies SEHNR as CDR1 and FQNEAQ as CDR2. From the cysteine through the phenylalanine, the CDR3 covers 11 amino acids. Only the CDR3 part of the read is kept: 33 bases, read in frame from the first base. Sequenced input: PBMCs. The TCR was taken from an older woman in good health and CMV-seronegative. The V and J genes are TRBV7-9 and TRBJ1-1; tentative D gene TRBD1, with 6 bases matching. This receptor carries the CDR3 CVGGDNTEAFF. The nucleotide sequence reads as follows: TGTGTAGGGGGAGATAACACTGAAGCTTTCTTT.